The following is a T cell receptor beta chain sequence with its context. The data stem from a study of radiotherapy plus CTLA-4 blockade in lung cancer. Trimming pared 0 bases from V and 1 base from J, leaving 13 bases between. Germline values: CDR1 SGHAT, CDR2 FQNNGV. The CDR3 loop spans 17 amino acids. The data were produced by immunoSEQ multiplex PCR, yet TCRdb's version contains in-frame clones alone and is incomplete. This sample yields about 29,000 clones, of which 75% to 85% are seen a single time; roughly 24% belongs to the top ten. The TCR originated in a human donor with non-small cell lung cancer that progressed on radiotherapy plus ipilimumab. Sequencing used peripheral blood, obtained from a patient treated with radiotherapy plus ipilimumab. This chain links TRBV11-2 with TRBJ1-3; D ambiguous. CDR3 loop: CASSLDLAVISGNTIYF. The CDR3 coding sequence is TGTGCCAGCAGCTTAGATTTGGCCGTTATTTCTGGAAACACCATATATTTT.